Presented here are 4 T cell receptor beta chains from one specimen sequenced in a study of cytomegalovirus exposure and HLA in healthy donors. The PCR employed 60 Vbeta primers together with 13 Jbeta primers. Profiling relied on immunoSEQ multiplex PCR, and the TCRdb table lists in-frame clones only, not all of them. The sample shows over 100,000 clones, roughly 65% of them seen only once. The sequencing input was PBMCs. The receptors come from a man aged 35 to 55 in good health and CMV-seropositive.

V and J are TRBV7-9 and TRBJ2-7; 11 bases are shared with TRBD1. The junction had 4 bases not matched to a gene; V was cut back by 2 bases and J by 4 bases. The CDR3 is 15 amino acids. Germline V gives CDR1 SEHNR, CDR2 FQNEAQ (reference sequence). The CDR3 DNA reads as TGTGCCAGCAGCTTACCGGGACAGGGGGGATACGAGCAGTACTTC. Protein sequence: CASSLPGQGGYEQYF.

This clone was detected only once. The chain links TRBV18 to TRBJ2-7, with 10 bases matching TRBD1. This CDR3 contains 15 residues. With V trimmed by 2 bases and J by 6 bases, 7 bases remained unmatched. CDR1 and CDR2 (germline): KGHSH, LQKENI. For the CDR3, the DNA is TGTGCCAGCTCACCAAGAGGGACAGGGGTGGGCGAGCAGTACTTC. Translating gives CASSPRGTGVGEQYF.

The V and J genes are TRBV6-1 and TRBJ1-4; D is possibly TRBD1 (6 bases). V lost 1 base and J lost 0, with 18 bases in between. Germline V gene data show CDR1 as MNHNS and CDR2 as SASEGT. The CDR3 length is 19 residues. The CDR3 is CASSEDFQGTLATNEKLFF. Here the CDR3 DNA reads TGTGCCAGCAGTGAAGACTTCCAAGGGACACTTGCAACTAATGAAAAACTGTTTTTT.

This chain connects TRBV5-6 to TRBJ2-7; a weak D match, TRBD1 (5 bases). V lost 0 bases, J lost 6 bases, and 16 bases lay in between. From germline, CDR1 is SGHDT and CDR2 YYEEEE. The CDR3 loop spans 15 amino acids. CDR3 DNA sequence: TGTGCCAGCAGCTTGGGACAGTACCAGGTCAGCGAGCAGTACTTC. Its protein is CASSLGQYQVSEQYF. The full variable domain, with the rest looked up from reference TRBV5-6 and TRBJ2-7, is DAGVTQSPTHLIKTRGQQVTLRCSPKSGHDTVSWYQQALGQGPQFIFQYYEEEERQRGNFPDRFSGHQFPNYSSELNVNALLLGDSALYLCASSLGQYQVSEQYFGPGTRLTVT.